These 12 T cell receptor beta chains were sequenced from one sample in a study of CD8+CD57+ T cells in acquired aplastic anemia. Genomic DNA, serving as template, underwent TCR beta VDJ and CDR3 profiling. TCRdb itself ran the reads through MiXCR, one entry per CDR3 protein. This sample has around 250,000 distinct CDR3 sequences; 50% to 70% occur once, and the top ten carry 8%. The sample consisted of sorted CD4+, CD8+, or CD8+CD57+ T cells (not recorded which) from PBMCs. The receptors stem from a human donor with severe aplastic anemia or a healthy control (not recorded which).

CDR3 sequence reads: CSVAGRGGTNNYGYTF. For the CDR3, the DNA is TGCAGCGTAGCCGGGCGGGGGGGCACCAATAACTATGGCTACACCTTC. The chain uses TRBV20-1 and TRBJ1-2, with D possibly TRBD1 on 6 matching bases. Germline CDR1 DFQATT, CDR2 SNEGSKA (reference sequence). The CDR3 covers 16 residues.

This clonotype was detected only a few times. V and J are TRBV7-2 and TRBJ2-7; 9 nucleotides align to TRBD2. V lost 3 bases to trimming and J lost 4 bases; unmatched junction nucleotides: 4. The CDR3 sequence is 14 residues long. Per the germline V gene, CDR1 is SGHTA and CDR2 is FQGNSA. The CDR3 nucleotides are TGTGCCAGCAGCTTGCGGGGGGGCCGGTACGAGCAGTACTTC. Its translation is CASSLRGGRYEQYF.

A word on this clonotype: This may stem from a read error, because a much larger clone lies one nucleotide away. DNA of the CDR3: TGTGCCAGCAGCCCGGAGGGTTCCGGGGCCAACGTCCCGACTTTC. Amino acids: CASSPEGSGANVPTF. This chain joins TRBV5-6 and TRBJ2-6, with TRBD2 as a possible D gene (6 bases). CDR1 and CDR2 (germline): SGHDT, YYEEEE. The CDR3 extends over 15 amino acids.

The rearrangement links TRBV9 to TRBJ1-2; TRBD1 matches 7 bases. Trimming cost V 4 bases and J 5 bases; bases outside gene matches: 8. The germline gives CDR1 SGDLS, CDR2 YYNGEE. The CDR3 runs 14 residues. The CDR3 DNA sequence: TGTGCCAGCAGCCCCGGGACAGATGGATATGGCTACACCTTC. It is translated as CASSPGTDGYGYTF.

This clonotype has a single count. This chain joins TRBV19 and TRBJ1-5; 7 bases match TRBD1. V gave up 2 bases and J gave up 2 bases; unmatched junction bases: 3. The CDR3 extends over 15 amino acids. Looked up from germline, CDR1 is LNHDA and CDR2 is SQIVND (reference sequence). CDR3 in DNA: TGTGCCAGTAGTATAAGACAGGGTGGCAATCAGCCCCAGCATTTT. This sequence encodes CASSIRQGGNQPQHF. The whole variable domain, remainder taken from reference TRBV19 and TRBJ1-5, is DGGITQSPKYLFRKEGQNVTLSCEQNLNHDAMYWYRQDPGQGLRLIYYSQIVNDFQKGDIAEGYSVSREKKESFPLTVTSAQKNPTAFYLCASSIRQGGNQPQHFGDGTRLSIL.

The chain is built from TRBV19 and TRBJ2-7; TRBD1 aligns across 7 bases. Trimming took 7 bases from V and 0 from J; bases not matched to a gene: 6. Germline V gives CDR1 LNHDA, CDR2 SQIVND (reference sequence). This CDR3 is 14 amino acids long. In DNA, the CDR3 is TGTGCCAGTAACAAGACAGGGAGCTCCTACGAGCAGTACTTC. Its translation: CASNKTGSSYEQYF.

The rearrangement links TRBV20-1 to TRBJ2-1; D is unresolved. From germline, CDR1 is DFQATT and CDR2 SNEGSKA (reference sequence). V shed 2 bases and J shed 6 bases, with 8 bases lying between them. There are 12 residues in the CDR3. The CDR3 DNA reads as TGCAGTGCTAGACAGGCCTTCAATGAGCAGTTCTTC. Protein product: CSARQAFNEQFF.

The chain links TRBV4-1 to TRBJ1-2; TRBD1 matches 8 bases. Germline loops: CDR1 MGHRA, CDR2 YSYEKL. With V trimmed by 5 bases and J by 2 bases, 10 bases remained unmatched. The CDR3 totals 16 residues. The CDR3 DNA sequence: TGCGCCAGCAGCTGGACCCAGGGGGCACTGAACTATGGCTACACCTTC. Translating it yields CASSWTQGALNYGYTF.

CDR3 sequence: CASSERAENTEAFF. Here the CDR3 DNA reads TGTGCCAGCAGTGAAAGGGCGGAGAACACTGAAGCTTTCTTT. This chain connects TRBV6-1 to TRBJ1-1, with D unclear. The CDR3 runs 14 residues. Germline V lookup: CDR1 MNHNS, CDR2 SASEGT. V was cut by 2 bases and J by 1 base, with 8 bases left in between.

This clonotype appeared once. The junction does not match germline at one end; this may be a read error. The chain couples TRBV9 to TRBJ1-2; TRBD1 matches 7 bases. Germline values: CDR1 SGDLS, CDR2 YYNGEE. The CDR3 sequence is 14 residues long. DNA of the CDR3: TGCGCCAGCACATCAAGCTCACAGGGGATAGGCTACACCTTC. This encodes CASTSSSQGIGYTF.

The chain uses TRBV10-1 and TRBJ2-2; no firm D call. V lost 7 bases and J 7 bases, leaving 19 bases between the germline ends. Per the germline V gene, CDR1 is WNHNN and CDR2 is SYGVQD (reference sequence). The CDR3 extends over 15 amino acids. The CDR3 spells CASTSGVGFGGELFF. For the CDR3, the DNA is TGCGCCAGCACTTCGGGCGTGGGCTTCGGCGGGGAGCTGTTTTTT.

J is TRBJ2-3 and V is TRBV19, with 8 bases fitting TRBD2. V lost 6 bases, J lost 0 bases, and 14 bases stayed unmatched. CDR3 length equals 18 residues. Germline V gene data show CDR1 as LNHDA and CDR2 as SQIVND (reference sequence). CDR3 bases: TGTGCCAGTAGGACGGGGGGGCCAAGTCATCCTAGCACAGATACGCAGTATTTT. It translates to CASRTGGPSHPSTDTQYF.